The T cell receptor (beta chain) under discussion was sequenced for a study of radiotherapy plus CTLA-4 blockade in lung cancer. Study results and limitations: Tumor-derived TCR clones expanded in blood after radiotherapy plus ipilimumab. In blood, early T cell clone dynamics reportedly predicted response best, together with interferon-beta.

About this clone itself: Its target is not known.

Chemo-refractory metastatic non-small-cell lung cancer patients underwent focal radiation alongside CTLA-4 blockade with ipilimumab. Produced via immunoSEQ multiplex PCR; TCRdb's table is partial and in-frame only. The table lists some 60,000 clones, over 75% of them singletons. The CDR3 consists of 14 residues. CDR1 and CDR2 (germline): SGHTA, FQGNSA. With V trimmed by 5 bases and J by 5 bases, 8 bases remained unmatched. This clonotype originated in a human donor with non-small cell lung cancer who had a complete response to radiotherapy plus ipilimumab. Here the sequenced sample was peripheral blood, taken from a patient treated with radiotherapy plus ipilimumab. The chain uses TRBV7-2 and TRBJ2-5, with 7 bases that match TRBD2. The chain's CDR3 is CASSGGGARETQYF. The CDR3 DNA reads as TGTGCCAGCAGCGGGGGGGGTGCTAGGGAGACCCAGTACTTC. Full variable domain (rest looked up from reference TRBV7-2 and TRBJ2-5): GAGVSQSPSNKVTEKGKDVELRCDPISGHTALYWYRQSLGQGLEFLIYFQGNSAPDKSGLPSDRFSAERTGGSVSTLTIQRTQQEDSAVYLCASSGGGARETQYFGPGTRLLVL.